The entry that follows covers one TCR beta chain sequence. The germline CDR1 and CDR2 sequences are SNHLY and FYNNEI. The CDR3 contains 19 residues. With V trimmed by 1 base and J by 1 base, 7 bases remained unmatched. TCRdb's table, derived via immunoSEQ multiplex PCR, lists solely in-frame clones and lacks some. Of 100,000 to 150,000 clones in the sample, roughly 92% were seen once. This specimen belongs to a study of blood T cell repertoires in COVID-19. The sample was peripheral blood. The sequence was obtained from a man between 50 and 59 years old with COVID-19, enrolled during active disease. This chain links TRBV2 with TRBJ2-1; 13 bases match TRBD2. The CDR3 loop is CASSEGLAGGFGSYNEQFF. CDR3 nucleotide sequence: TGTGCCAGCAGTGAAGGACTAGCGGGAGGCTTCGGGTCCTACAATGAGCAGTTCTTC.